The 21 T cell receptor beta chains in this list originate from one sample, sequenced in a study of cytomegalovirus exposure and HLA in healthy donors (dated by TCRdb to the late 2010s). Receptors were amplified or captured by the immunoSEQ multiplex PCR assay. The multiplex PCR relied on a mix of 60 forward primers for TCR Vbeta segments and 13 reverse primers for TCR Jbeta segments. What TCRdb holds here is the immuneACCESS table cut down to in-frame rearrangements. Part of the clones is not present; checked against another copy, under half of the missing clones reflect an unresolved V gene, and the others are unexplained. Here the sample has tens of thousands of clones; 75% to 85% occur a single time. The ten largest clonotypes hold under 4% of the sample. Specimen: PBMCs. The source is a woman between 40 and 55 years old in good health and CMV-seronegative.

The V gene is TRBV14, the J gene TRBJ1-6, with D hard to call. The germline V and J ends were trimmed by 0 bases and 8 bases, with 5 bases remaining between them. CDR1 is SGHDN and CDR2 is FVKESK in the germline V gene. The CDR3 has 13 amino acids. The CDR3 loop is CASSQDRHSPLHF. CDR3 sequence (DNA): TGTGCCAGCAGCCAAGATCGTCATTCACCCCTCCACTTT.

The chain employs TRBV7-9 and TRBJ1-1, with D possibly matching TRBD1 (5 bases). V was clipped by 4 bases and J by 3 bases, with 9 bases between them. The germline CDR1 and CDR2 sequences are SEHNR and FQNEAQ (reference sequence). The CDR3 is 13 residues long. The CDR3 DNA reads as TGTGCCAGCAGCTCGCGGGGGGACACTGAAGCTTTCTTT. This codes for CASSSRGDTEAFF.

The rearrangement links TRBV7-2 to TRBJ2-5; D may be TRBD1 (5 bases). Looked up from germline, CDR1 is SGHTA and CDR2 is FQGNSA. The length of the CDR3 is 14 residues. Trimming took 5 bases from V and 2 from J, leaving 12 bases between them. CDR3 coding DNA: TGTGCCAGCAGCCTAGGTAGGGGTCAAGAGACCCAGTACTTC. Residues: CASSLGRGQETQYF.

This clone was counted a few times. J is TRBJ2-1 and V is TRBV5-5, with 10 bases lining up with TRBD2. This CDR3 has 17 amino acids. The V segment lost 0 bases and the J segment 4 bases; nucleotides outside the gene matches: 7. Germline CDR1 reads SGHKS; CDR2 reads YYEKEE (reference sequence). The CDR3 nucleotides are TGTGCCAGCAGCTTGGCCCCCCTAGCGGGGGTTTACAATGAGCAGTTCTTC. Amino acid sequence: CASSLAPLAGVYNEQFF.

V is TRBV6-5 and J is TRBJ2-1; TRBD2 matches at 8 bases. Germline V lookup: CDR1 MNHEY, CDR2 SVGAGI. This CDR3 region has 14 residues. V trimming: 4 bases; J trimming: 5 bases; junction bases outside the gene matches: 4. This CDR3 is CASSSPGRDNEQFF. As DNA, the CDR3 is TGTGCCAGCAGTTCCCCCGGGAGGGACAATGAGCAGTTCTTC.

The chain uses TRBV14 and TRBJ1-2, with D perhaps matching TRBD1 (5 bases). Trimming cost V 1 base and J 6 bases, with 15 bases left between them. There are 15 residues in the CDR3. From germline, CDR1 is SGHDN and CDR2 FVKESK. CDR3 loop: CASSQAFGGADGYTF. DNA for the CDR3: TGTGCCAGCAGCCAAGCGTTCGGGGGAGCCGATGGCTACACCTTC.

For the CDR3, the DNA is TGTGCCTGGAGTTTATGGGCCGGTGGCTACACCTTC. As protein: CAWSLWAGGYTF. The rearrangement uses TRBV30 and TRBJ1-2; D not certain. Trimming removed 2 bases from V and 7 bases from J, with 11 bases in between. The CDR3 is made up of 12 amino acids. Looked up from germline, CDR1 is GTSNPN and CDR2 is SVGIG (reference sequence).

The chain employs TRBV5-1 and TRBJ2-4; D gene unclear. Germline CDR1 and CDR2: SGHRS and YFSETQ. V gave up 4 bases and J gave up 1 base, with 6 bases separating them. The CDR3 is 13 residues long. The CDR3 region is CASSQEAKNIQYF. The CDR3 DNA is TGCGCCAGCAGCCAAGAGGCCAAAAACATTCAGTACTTC.

The chain combines TRBV30 with TRBJ1-2; D perhaps matches TRBD1 (6 bases). Germline loops: CDR1 GTSNPN, CDR2 SVGIG (reference sequence). This CDR3 spans 18 amino acids. Trimming removed 2 bases from V and 0 bases from J, with 22 bases in between. The CDR3 reads CAWSPKLIDRTSNYGYTF. The CDR3 DNA reads as TGTGCCTGGAGTCCCAAACTTATAGACAGGACGTCTAACTATGGCTACACCTTC.

The rearrangement uses TRBV19 and TRBJ1-5; 8 bases are shared with TRBD1. Germline-derived CDR1 and CDR2 are LNHDA and SQIVND (reference sequence). V was pared by 9 bases and J by 4 bases, with 11 bases of the junction left unmatched. This CDR3 contains 15 residues. The DNA for the CDR3 is TGTGCCAGCCACGAGTCAGGGGGCAGGAATCAGCCCCAGCATTTT. As protein: CASHESGGRNQPQHF.

The genes are TRBV19 and TRBJ2-3; D gene unclear. V was trimmed by 1 base and J by 5 bases, leaving 13 bases between them. The CDR3 runs to 15 residues. The germline CDR1 and CDR2 sequences are LNHDA and SQIVND (reference sequence). The CDR3 here is CASSIGTGRRDTQYF. The CDR3 bases are TGTGCCAGTAGTATAGGAACGGGTCGGAGAGATACGCAGTATTTT.

The count of this clone is one. The chain employs TRBV14 and TRBJ2-7, with 7 nucleotides matching TRBD2. The ends lost 2 bases at V and 4 bases at J; junction bases unmatched: 11. CDR3 length: 16 residues. CDR1 is SGHDN, CDR2 FVKESK, per germline. Here the CDR3 DNA reads TGTGCCAGCAGCCAACGGGGGGTGCGGGCTTTTTACGAGCAGTACTTC. Its translation is CASSQRGVRAFYEQYF.

V is TRBV6-1 and J is TRBJ1-5; D remains ambiguous. V shed 10 bases and J shed 2 bases, with 18 bases lying between them. Germline V gives CDR1 MNHNS, CDR2 SASEGT. The CDR3 length is 15 residues. The DNA of the CDR3 is TGTGCCACACTCTCGGGAGGGTACGGCAATCAGCCCCAGCATTTT. This sequence encodes CATLSGGYGNQPQHF.

This clone was detected a few times. This chain joins TRBV15 and TRBJ2-1; 9 nucleotides line up with TRBD1. V lost 0 bases and J lost 1; bases outside the gene matches: 1. CDR1 and CDR2 from the germline V gene are LNHNV and YYDKDF (reference sequence). The CDR3 loop spans 16 amino acids. CDR3 amino acids: CATSREGTGSYNEQFF. CDR3 bases: TGTGCCACCAGCAGAGAGGGGACAGGGTCCTACAATGAGCAGTTCTTC.

This rearrangement joins TRBV18 to TRBJ2-7; the D gene is possibly TRBD2 (7 bases). The CDR3 contains 19 residues. CDR1 KGHSH and CDR2 LQKENI come from the germline V gene. Trimming shortened V by 2 bases and J by 1 base, and 24 bases separated the two germline ends. As DNA, the CDR3 is TGTGCCAGCTCACCAGGGGGGGGCCCCCAAACTTTCCTGTCCTACGAGCAGTACTTC. It specifies CASSPGGGPQTFLSYEQYF. Complete variable domain (other parts from reference TRBV18 and TRBJ2-7): NAGVMQNPRHLVRRRGQEARLRCSPMKGHSHVYWYRQLPEEGLKFMVYLQKENIIDESGMPKERFSAEFPKEGPSILRIQQVVRGDSAAYFCASSPGGGPQTFLSYEQYFGPGTRLTVT.

This rearrangement joins TRBV19 to TRBJ1-2; 7 bases map to TRBD1. Germline-derived CDR1 and CDR2 are LNHDA and SQIVND (reference sequence). The CDR3 consists of 14 residues. Trimming removed 2 bases from V and 4 bases from J; junction bases left unmatched: 4. The CDR3 DNA is TGTGCCAGTAGTATAACCGCAGGGGGCTATGGCTACACCTTC. Its protein product is CASSITAGGYGYTF.

In its sample, this clone was seen a few times. The chain is built from TRBV19 and TRBJ1-5; D is unclear. In germline, CDR1 is LNHDA, CDR2 SQIVND (reference sequence). The V gene lost 11 bases and the J gene lost 7 bases, with 18 bases spanning the gap. The CDR3 spans 13 residues. CDR3 sequence: CAVEASGGQPQHF. The DNA for the CDR3 is TGTGCCGTAGAGGCCTCCGGCGGGCAGCCCCAGCATTTT.

V is TRBV5-6 and J is TRBJ1-1; 7 positions agree with TRBD1. This CDR3 is built from 15 residues. V shed 5 bases and J 5 bases; nucleotides not matched to a gene: 12. CDR1 is SGHDT, CDR2 YYEEEE, per germline. The CDR3 nucleotides read TGTGCCAGCAGTGATCAACGACAGGGTGGGACTGAAGCTTTCTTT. Translation gives CASSDQRQGGTEAFF.

This rearrangement joins TRBV29-1 to TRBJ1-1; the D gene is possibly TRBD1 (6 bases). Germline loops: CDR1 SQVTM, CDR2 ANQGSEA. CDR3 length: 13 amino acids. V was clipped by 4 bases and J by 4 bases, with 13 bases between them. CDR3 coding DNA: TGCAGCGTTGCTACAGGGTTGGGCACTGAAGCTTTCTTT. Its translation is CSVATGLGTEAFF.

This clone turned up a few times. The V and J genes are TRBV18 and TRBJ1-4; possible D gene TRBD1, 5 bases. The CDR3 loop spans 15 amino acids. Trimming took 1 base from V and 0 from J, leaving 6 bases between them. The germline gives CDR1 KGHSH, CDR2 LQKENI. CDR3 DNA sequence: TGTGCCAGCTCACCACAGGGGACAACTAATGAAAAACTGTTTTTT. Translated: CASSPQGTTNEKLFF.

The chain is built from TRBV5-1 and TRBJ1-1; 9 bases agree with TRBD1. V lost 3 bases and J lost 1; bases outside the gene matches: 7. The CDR3 covers 16 residues. Germline V gene data show CDR1 as SGHRS and CDR2 as YFSETQ. The CDR3 sequence is CASSSGTGKANTEAFF. DNA of the CDR3: TGCGCCAGCAGCTCCGGGACAGGGAAGGCGAACACTGAAGCTTTCTTT. Based on the CDR3 plus reference TRBV5-1 and TRBJ1-1, the full variable domain is KAGVTQTPRYLIKTRGQQVTLSCSPISGHRSVSWYQQTPGQGLQFLFEYFSETQRNKGNFPGRFSGRQFSNSRSEMNVSTLELGDSALYLCASSSGTGKANTEAFFGQGTRLTVV.